This TCR beta chain was obtained from a study of OX40 agonist ivuxolimab in advanced cancers. The overall study: Treatment of patients was with ivuxolimab, an agonistic anti-OX40 (CD134) antibody. Study-wide findings and caveats: At 0.1 to 3.0 mg/kg and by week 6, CD4+ and CD8+ T cells in the blood had expanded clonally.

Clones were read by immunoSEQ multiplex PCR, and TCRdb kept only the in-frame ones, dropping some. The sample records some 10,000 clones, 78% being singletons. This clone came up a few times. Its antigen is not identified. Trimming removed 1 base from V and 0 bases from J, with 7 bases in between. The CDR3 sequence is 14 residues long. CDR1 and CDR2 (germline): SNHLY, FYNNEI. This TCR was sampled from an adult with an advanced solid tumor such as melanoma, head and neck, liver or kidney cancer. Sequencing was performed on CD4+ or CD8+ T cells sorted from blood, taken in a trial of the OX40 agonist ivuxolimab. The rearrangement joins TRBV2 to TRBJ2-7, with D tentatively TRBD1 (5 bases). The CDR3: CASSEDRSSYEQYF. In DNA, the CDR3 is TGTGCCAGCAGTGAAGACAGGAGCTCCTACGAGCAGTACTTC.